The 13 T cell receptor beta chains in this list originate from one sample, sequenced in a study of early T cells in non-severe SARS-CoV-2 infection. TCRdb ran MiXCR on the 5' RACE reads and lists one entry per CDR3 protein. Among about 66,000 distinct CDR3 sequences listed, around 13% were seen once. The sequencing sample was made of whole blood. The receptors here all came from an adult who was a healthcare worker with PCR-confirmed SARS-CoV-2 infection or an uninfected control (not recorded which).

This clonotype has a count of ten or more. The chain joins TRBV4-2 to TRBJ1-1; possibly TRBD1 for D (6 bases). Germline lookup yields CDR1 LGHNA and CDR2 YNFKEQ. V was shortened by 0 bases and J by 9 bases, with 11 bases between the two germline ends. The CDR3 runs to 13 residues. CDR3 amino acids: CASSQERGGKAFF. CDR3 nucleotides: TGTGCCAGCAGCCAAGAAAGGGGGGGGAAAGCTTTCTTT.

This chain joins TRBV6-1 and TRBJ2-2; a weak D match, TRBD2 (5 bases). CDR3 length: 14 amino acids. V was trimmed by 8 bases and J by 4 bases, leaving 14 bases between them. Germline CDR1 and CDR2: MNHNS and SASEGT. CDR3 sequence: CASGEGRSTGELFF. DNA of the CDR3: TGTGCCAGCGGCGAGGGTCGTAGCACCGGGGAGCTGTTTTTT.

The sample holds a few counts of this clonotype. The chain employs TRBV2 and TRBJ2-5; TRBD2 matches at 9 bases. From germline, CDR1 is SNHLY and CDR2 FYNNEI. The CDR3 runs to 14 residues. Losses at the gene ends were 11 bases for V and 7 bases for J; bases not matched to a gene: 14. DNA for the CDR3: TGTGCCTCTCTGCCGGGACTAGCTGGGCGGACCCAGTACTTC. The encoded protein is CASLPGLAGRTQYF. Filled out from reference TRBV2 and TRBJ2-5, the complete variable domain reads EPEVTQTPSHQVTQMGQEVILRCVPISNHLYFYWYRQILGQKVEFLVSFYNNEISEKSEIFDDQFSVERPDGSNFTLKIRSTKLEDSAMYFCASLPGLAGRTQYFGPGTRLLVL.

This sequence joins TRBV6-5 and TRBJ2-7, with 10 bases fitting TRBD2. Germline V gives CDR1 MNHEY, CDR2 SVGAGI. This CDR3 contains 15 residues. Losses at the gene ends were 5 bases for V and 4 bases for J; bases not matched to a gene: 8. CDR3 nucleotides: TGTGCCAGCAGTCGAGCGGGAGGGCCCTCGTACGAGCAGTACTTC. Protein sequence: CASSRAGGPSYEQYF.

Only a few counts were recorded for this clonotype. The rearrangement joins TRBV9 to TRBJ1-1, with a possible D match to TRBD1 (6 bases). V was clipped by 0 bases and J by 0 bases, with 9 bases between them. The V gene's germline CDR1 is SGDLS and CDR2 YYNGEE. This CDR3 region has 15 residues. CDR3 region: CASSVAGAMNTEAFF. CDR3 nucleotide sequence: TGTGCCAGCAGCGTAGCAGGGGCTATGAACACTGAAGCTTTCTTT.

This sequence joins TRBV15 and TRBJ2-3; TRBD1 might be the D (5 bases). V was pared by 0 bases and J by 0 bases, with 7 bases between. The germline gives CDR1 LNHNV, CDR2 YYDKDF (reference sequence). This CDR3 is 15 amino acids long. CDR3 sequence reads: CATSRDRASTDTQYF. CDR3 nucleotides: TGTGCCACCAGCAGAGACAGGGCAAGCACAGATACGCAGTATTTT. The entire variable domain, with the rest obtained from reference TRBV15 and TRBJ2-3, is as follows: DAMVIQNPRYQVTQFGKPVTLSCSQTLNHNVMYWYQQKSSQAPKLLFHYYDKDFNNEADTPDNFQSRRPNTSFCFLDIRSPGLGDTAMYLCATSRDRASTDTQYFGPGTRLTVL.

The chain uses TRBV7-2 and TRBJ2-7; 7 nucleotides line up with TRBD2. The CDR3 runs 13 residues. From germline, CDR1 is SGHTA and CDR2 FQGNSA. The trim removed 3 bases at V and 2 bases at J, leaving 1 base unmatched. This CDR3 is CASSFGTTYEQYF. The CDR3 region has the DNA TGTGCCAGCAGCTTCGGGACTACCTACGAGCAGTACTTC.

This chain uses TRBV5-6 with TRBJ2-7, with TRBD2 as a possible D gene (5 bases). The CDR3 runs to 18 residues. Germline assignment: CDR1 SGHDT and CDR2 YYEEEE. With 4 bases removed from V and 2 bases from J, the gap between germline ends came to 25 bases. CDR3 coding DNA: TGTGCCAGCAGCCTTGATTTTGAAGGGTCGGGGTTTACCTACGAGCAGTACTTC. Protein: CASSLDFEGSGFTYEQYF.

The chain couples TRBV10-2 to TRBJ1-5, with D maybe TRBD1 (6 bases). The CDR3 extends over 15 amino acids. Germline CDR1 WSHSY, CDR2 SAAADI. Trimming left V 5 bases short and J 2 bases short, with 13 bases between. The CDR3 nucleotides are TGCGCCAGCAGTACACAGGGTGTTGGCAATCAGCCCCAGCATTTT. It specifies CASSTQGVGNQPQHF.

The rearrangement uses TRBV2 and TRBJ2-1; D gene ambiguous. The CDR3 sequence is 14 residues long. Trimming took off 4 bases at V and 3 bases at J, with 10 bases between the two ends. Germline V gene lookup returns CDR1 SNHLY and CDR2 FYNNEI. CDR3: CASSGQAFYNEQFF. DNA for the CDR3: TGTGCCAGCAGTGGCCAGGCCTTCTACAATGAGCAGTTCTTC.

This chain connects TRBV4-1 to TRBJ2-7; 9 bases align to TRBD1. Germline CDR1 MGHRA, CDR2 YSYEKL. This CDR3 is built from 16 residues. The junction had 8 bases not matched to a gene; V was cut back by 4 bases and J by 1 base. As DNA, the CDR3 is TGCGCCAGCAGCCCGGGGCCGGACAGGGGATCCTACGAGCAGTACTTC. Its translation is CASSPGPDRGSYEQYF.

This clonotype was observed a handful of times. V and J are TRBV28 and TRBJ2-1, with D uncertain. V lost 3 bases, J lost 9 bases, and 9 bases lay in between. This CDR3 is built from 12 residues. Germline CDR1 MDHEN, CDR2 SYDVKM. CDR3 protein: CASSFRVGEQFF. The CDR3, as DNA: TGTGCCAGCAGTTTCCGGGTGGGTGAGCAGTTCTTC.

This clonotype has a count of ten or more. The chain carries TRBV27 and TRBJ1-1; D is uncertain. Trimming took 1 base from V and 5 from J, leaving 11 bases between them. Germline CDR1 and CDR2: MNHEY and SMNVEV (reference sequence). This CDR3 has 14 amino acids. CDR3 residues: CASSLFGDWTEAFF. DNA of the CDR3: TGTGCCAGCAGTTTATTCGGGGATTGGACTGAAGCTTTCTTT.